The present T cell receptor (beta chain) was sequenced within a study of patients and donors after allogeneic stem cell transplantation (dated by TCRdb to between 2020 and 2021). This clonotype has a handful of counts. No cognate antigen has been identified for it. The input lacks base qualities; no much larger clone sits a single base away. V lost 7 bases and J lost 0 bases; the stretch between them is 16 bases long. The germline V gene encodes CDR1 SGHVS and CDR2 FQNEAQ. Including cysteine and phenylalanine, the CDR3 has 15 amino acids. The retained sequence is limited to the CDR3, 45 bases, with the frame set at the first base. The library relied on RT-PCR. Sequenced on a NextSeq 550. TCRdb took the public reads, trimmed them with fastp at Q25, ran MiXCR for clone calling and kept in-frame beta chains. Rows with a matching CDR3 protein are joined into one entry that keeps the most common DNA and genes. The sample table contains more than 850,000 distinct CDR3 sequences; only one count was recorded for about a sixth of them. The ten top clones hold 5% to 6.5% of the sample.

The chain is assembled from TRBV7-8 and TRBJ2-7; the D gene identity is not certain. This receptor was taken from a human donor who was either an allogeneic HSCT recipient or a stem cell or donor lymphocyte infusion donor (not recorded which). It is not recorded whose cells these are; they may come from a transplant donor. Specimen: blood, either unsorted or a sorted T cell fraction (not recorded which). The CDR3 sequence is CASTLRGLSSYEQYF. In nucleotides, the sequence is TGTGCCAGCACCCTCCGAGGCTTGAGCTCCTACGAGCAGTACTTC.